Listed below are T cell receptor beta chains from one sample, sequenced in a study of early T cells in non-severe SARS-CoV-2 infection. TCRdb fed the 5' RACE reads into MiXCR, producing one record per CDR3 protein. Of some 57,000 distinct CDR3 sequences listed, approximately 10% are singletons. The sequencing here drew on whole blood, taken at baseline. The receptors here all came from an adult who was a healthcare worker with PCR-confirmed SARS-CoV-2 infection or an uninfected control (not recorded which). Both conserved end residues are part of each CDR3. A D gene is named only where the DNA matches it firmly. Clone size is shown for a subset of rows, as once, few, many or a class of expanded clone.

TRBJ2-7 few 13 TRBV4-1 . TGCGCCAGCAGCCAGGGGAGGAACTACGAGCAGTACTTC CASSQGRNYEQYF
TRBJ2-4 few 15 TRBV9 . TGTGCCAGCAGTAGAGAGACACAAGCCAAAAACATTCAGTACTTC CASSRETQAKNIQYF
TRBJ2-4 many 18 TRBV2 TRBD1 TGTGCCAGCAGTGCTGGAACAGCAGGGGGCTATTCCAAAAACATTCAGTACTTC CASSAGTAGGYSKNIQYF
TRBJ2-1 few 19 TRBV5-6 TRBD2 TGTGCCAGCAGCTTCTGGGCTAGCGGGAGGGTTATCTCCTACAATGAGCAGTTCTTC CASSFWASGRVISYNEQFF
TRBJ2-5 many 13 TRBV20-1 . TGCAGTGCTAGCCCCAGTTCCCAAGAGACCCAGTACTTC CSASPSSQETQYF
TRBJ1-1 . 15 TRBV11-3 . TGTGCCAGCAGCCGGAGGGGGACAATGAACACTGAAGCTTTCTTT CASSRRGTMNTEAFF
TRBJ2-7 . 13 TRBV6-1 . TGTGCCAGCAGTGAAGCAGTCGGATTCGAGCAGTACTTC CASSEAVGFEQYF
TRBJ1-3 . 15 TRBV3-1 . TGTGCCAGCAGCCGGGGCGGCGACTCTGGAAACACCATATATTTT CASSRGGDSGNTIYF
TRBJ1-1 few 12 TRBV7-9 . TGTGCCAGCAGCTTTGAGGGAACAGAAGCTTTCTTT CASSFEGTEAFF
TRBJ1-4 many 16 TRBV4-1 . TGCGCCAGCAGCCAAGATCGTTCACAGGTGACCGAAAAACTGTTTTTT CASSQDRSQVTEKLFF
TRBJ2-7 many 14 TRBV12-3/TRBV12-4 TRBD1 TGTGCCAGCAGTCCCGGGCAGGGGGCTTACGAGCAGTACTTC CASSPGQGAYEQYF
TRBJ2-1 few 11 TRBV27 . TGTGCCAGGGGCCTCTACAATGAGCAGTTCTTC CARGLYNEQFF
TRBJ1-5 . 15 TRBV6-1 TRBD1 TGTGCCAGCAGTGAAGGACAGGGAAGCAATCAGCCCCAGCATTTT CASSEGQGSNQPQHF
TRBJ1-1 many 17 TRBV20-1 TRBD1 TGCAGTGCTAGAGATGAGGGCAACAGGGGGTTGAACACTGAAGCTTTCTTT CSARDEGNRGLNTEAFF
TRBJ2-3 . 18 TRBV14 TRBD2 TGTGCCAGCAGCCAAGATAGTCTAGCGGGAGCCGGCACAGATACGCAGTATTTT CASSQDSLAGAGTDTQYF
TRBJ2-5 . 16 TRBV12-3/TRBV12-4 . TGTGCCAGCACCCTAAGGCCCAGGGTGGTCGGAGAGACCCAGTACTTC CASTLRPRVVGETQYF
TRBJ1-1 few 15 TRBV9 . TGTGCCAGCAGCGTAGAGTACGGGCTGAACACTGAAGCTTTCTTT CASSVEYGLNTEAFF
TRBJ2-3 few 16 TRBV5-1 . TGCGCCAGCAGCTTGTCGGCAGGGTTGGGGGCAGATACGCAGTATTTT CASSLSAGLGADTQYF
TRBJ2-3 . 14 TRBV7-3 . TGTGCCAGCAGCACCGGACTCAGCACAGATACGCAGTATTTT CASSTGLSTDTQYF
TRBJ2-7 few 12 TRBV13 . TGTGCCAGCAGCTTAGGCCCGGAGGAGCAGTACTTC CASSLGPEEQYF
TRBJ2-5 few 15 TRBV20-1 TRBD1 TGCAGTGCTAGAGATTTCCAGGGGGCTCGAGAGACCCAGTACTTC CSARDFQGARETQYF
TRBJ2-3 few 12 TRBV6-1 . TGTGCCAGCAGGCGGAGCACAGATACGCAGTATTTT CASRRSTDTQYF
TRBJ2-1 . 15 TRBV4-1 TRBD1 TGCGCCAGCAGCCTTCCCGGGACAGGGCACAATGAGCAGTTCTTC CASSLPGTGHNEQFF
TRBJ2-2 few 13 TRBV9 . TGTGCCAGCAGCAGGGACACGACAAAGGAGCTGTTTTTT CASSRDTTKELFF
TRBJ2-3 . 16 TRBV6-5 TRBD1 TGTGCCAGCAGTTACACCTCGACAGGGTATTCAGATACGCAGTATTTT CASSYTSTGYSDTQYF
TRBJ2-3 few 15 TRBV12-3/TRBV12-4 . TGTGCCAGCAGTCGAGGGGACACTAGCACAGATACGCAGTATTTT CASSRGDTSTDTQYF
TRBJ1-3 once 14 TRBV18 . TGTGCCAGCACCCCCGGGACTCATGGAAACACCATATATTTT CASTPGTHGNTIYF
TRBJ2-3 . 16 TRBV18 . TGTGCCAGCTCACCAAGCCGCATTTCGAGCGGGCAGACGCAGTATTTT CASSPSRISSGQTQYF